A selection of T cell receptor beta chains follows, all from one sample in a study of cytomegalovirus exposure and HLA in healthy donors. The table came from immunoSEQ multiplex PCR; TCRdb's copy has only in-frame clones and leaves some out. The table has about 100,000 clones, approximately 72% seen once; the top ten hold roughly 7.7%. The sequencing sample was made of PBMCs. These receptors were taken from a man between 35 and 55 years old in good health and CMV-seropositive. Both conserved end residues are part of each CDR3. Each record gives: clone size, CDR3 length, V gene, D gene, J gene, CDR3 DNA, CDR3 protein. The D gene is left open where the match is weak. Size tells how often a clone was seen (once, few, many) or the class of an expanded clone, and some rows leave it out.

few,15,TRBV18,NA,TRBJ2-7,TGTGCCAGCTCACCGGTAGGGGTGAGCCTCTACGAGCAGTACTTC,CASSPVGVSLYEQYF
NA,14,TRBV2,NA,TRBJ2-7,TGTGCCAGCAGGGTCGAGGGTCCGTTGGCCGAGCAGTACTTC,CASRVEGPLAEQYF
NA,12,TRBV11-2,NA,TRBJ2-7,TGTGCCAGCAGCATACAGGTTTCCGAGCAGTACTTC,CASSIQVSEQYF
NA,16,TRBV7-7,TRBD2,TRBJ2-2,TGTGCTAGCAGCACTAGCGGGGGGACGAACACCGGGGAGCTGTTTTTT,CASSTSGGTNTGELFF
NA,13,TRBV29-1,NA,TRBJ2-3,TGCAGCGTTGACGGGCAGGGGACAGATACGCAGTATTTT,CSVDGQGTDTQYF
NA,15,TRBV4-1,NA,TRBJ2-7,TGCGCCAGCAGCCTCACCGAGACTAACGGCTACGAGCAGTACTTC,CASSLTETNGYEQYF
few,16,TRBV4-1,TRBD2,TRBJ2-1,TGCGCCAGCAGCCAAGAGAGCGGGGGGGCATACAATGAGCAGTTCTTC,CASSQESGGAYNEQFF
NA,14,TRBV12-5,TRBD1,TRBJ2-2,TGTGCTAGTGGTTTACAGGGGGCCTTTAGGGAGCTGTTTTTT,CASGLQGAFRELFF
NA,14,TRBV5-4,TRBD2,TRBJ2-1,TGTGCCAGCACTACGGGACTAGTCCACAATGAGCAGTTCTTC,CASTTGLVHNEQFF
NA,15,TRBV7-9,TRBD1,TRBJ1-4,TGTGCCAGCAGCCCGCGGACAGGGCAGGGTGAAAAACTGTTTTTT,CASSPRTGQGEKLFF
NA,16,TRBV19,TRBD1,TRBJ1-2,TGTGCCAGTAGTCTCCGGGACAGGGGGTTCGACTATGGCTACACCTTC,CASSLRDRGFDYGYTF
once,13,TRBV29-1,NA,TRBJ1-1,TGCAGCGTTGAAGGACAGGTGGGGACTGAAGCTTTCTTT,CSVEGQVGTEAFF
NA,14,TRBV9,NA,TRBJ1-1,TGTGCCAGCAGCTCAGGGATACCAAACACTGAAGCTTTCTTT,CASSSGIPNTEAFF
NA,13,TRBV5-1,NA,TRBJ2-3,TGCGCCAGCAGCTTGGCTACGGGAGATACGCAGTATTTT,CASSLATGDTQYF
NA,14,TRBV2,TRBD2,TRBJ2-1,TGTGCCAGCAGTGCCAGCGGGGGTTACAATGAGCAGTTCTTC,CASSASGGYNEQFF
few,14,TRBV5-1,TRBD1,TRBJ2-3,TGCGCCAGCAGTCAAACAGGGGGCGCAGATACGCAGTATTTT,CASSQTGGADTQYF
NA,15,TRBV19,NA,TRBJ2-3,TGTGCCAGTAGTCTCCCGGGACTCCTCACAGATACGCAGTATTTT,CASSLPGLLTDTQYF
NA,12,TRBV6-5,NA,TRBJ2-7,TGTGCCAGCAGCGGGAGATCCTACGAGCAGTACTTC,CASSGRSYEQYF
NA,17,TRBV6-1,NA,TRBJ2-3,TGTGCCAGCAGTGATCGGGTCGGGGTAAAGGGAACAGATACGCAGTATTTT,CASSDRVGVKGTDTQYF
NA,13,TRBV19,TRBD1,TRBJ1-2,TGTGCCAGTAGCAGGGACAGGGCTTATGGCTACACCTTC,CASSRDRAYGYTF
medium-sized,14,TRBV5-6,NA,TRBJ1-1,TGTGCCAGCAGCTTGGATCCCCAGAACACTGAAGCTTTCTTT,CASSLDPQNTEAFF
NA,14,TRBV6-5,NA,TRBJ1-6,TGTGCCAGCAGTTACTCTCCCAGGGGATCACCCCTCCACTTT,CASSYSPRGSPLHF
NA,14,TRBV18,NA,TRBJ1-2,TGTGCCAGCTCACCAAGTGTCCAGGGCGAGGGCTACACCTTC,CASSPSVQGEGYTF
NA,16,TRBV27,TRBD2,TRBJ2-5,TGTGCCAGCAAACGCCAGCGGGGATCGGGAGGAGAGACCCAGTACTTC,CASKRQRGSGGETQYF
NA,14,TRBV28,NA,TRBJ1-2,TGTGCCAGCACCCCGGGCACAGGGCTATATGGCTACACCTTC,CASTPGTGLYGYTF
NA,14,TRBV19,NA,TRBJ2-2,TGTGCCAGTAGTATTCTGGGCAGGTCCGGGGAGCTGTTTTTT,CASSILGRSGELFF
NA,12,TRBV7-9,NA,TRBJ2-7,TGTGCCAGCAGCTTGAGCGACTACGAGCAGTACTTC,CASSLSDYEQYF
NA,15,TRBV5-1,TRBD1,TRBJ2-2,TGCGCCAGCAGCGTCGACAGGGCGAACACCGGGGAGCTGTTTTTT,CASSVDRANTGELFF
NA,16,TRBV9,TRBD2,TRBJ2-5,TGTGCCAGCAGCGTAGGGGGGACTACCTCAGGAGAGACCCAGTACTTC,CASSVGGTTSGETQYF
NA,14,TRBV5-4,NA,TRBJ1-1,TGTGCCAGCACGCCTGGACAGCTGGTCACTGAAGCTTTCTTT,CASTPGQLVTEAFF
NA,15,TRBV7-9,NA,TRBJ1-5,TGTGCCAGCAGCTCACCCGGGGACTCTAATCAGCCCCAGCATTTT,CASSSPGDSNQPQHF
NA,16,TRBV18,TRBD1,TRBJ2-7,TGTGCCAGCAGCGACGTCGGACAGGTCACGGACTACGAGCAGTACTTC,CASSDVGQVTDYEQYF
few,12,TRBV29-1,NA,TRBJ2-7,TGCAGCGTTGGGACCGGACTCCCAGAGCAGTACTTC,CSVGTGLPEQYF
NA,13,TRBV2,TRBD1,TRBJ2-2,TGTGCCAGCAGTGGACAGGGGACCGGGGAGCTGTTTTTT,CASSGQGTGELFF
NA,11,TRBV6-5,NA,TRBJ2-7,TGTGCCAGCAGCCTCGCGAGCGAGCAGTACTTC,CASSLASEQYF
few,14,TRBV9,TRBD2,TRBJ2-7,TGTGCCAGCAGCCCTAGCGGGAGCTCCTACGAGCAGTACTTC,CASSPSGSSYEQYF
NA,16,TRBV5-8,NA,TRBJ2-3,TGTGCCAGCAGCTTGCGCGGGACCCCAGGCACAGATACGCAGTATTTT,CASSLRGTPGTDTQYF
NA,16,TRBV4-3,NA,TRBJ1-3,TGCGCCAGCAGCCAAGAGGGGCAGGCGCCTGGAAACAACATATATTTT,CASSQEGQAPGNNIYF
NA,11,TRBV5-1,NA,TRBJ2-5,TGCGCCAGCACCTTTAAAGAGACCCAGTACTTC,CASTFKETQYF
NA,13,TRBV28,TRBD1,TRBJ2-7,TGTGCCAGCACTAGGACAGGGCCCTACGAGCAGTACTTC,CASTRTGPYEQYF
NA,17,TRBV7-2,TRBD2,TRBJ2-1,TGTGCCAGCAGCTTAGTAGGGAGCGGGGGCCGTGCGAATGAGCAGTTCTTC,CASSLVGSGGRANEQFF
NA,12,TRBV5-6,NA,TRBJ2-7,TGTGCCAGCAGCTTAGGGGTGTCCGAGCAGTACTTC,CASSLGVSEQYF
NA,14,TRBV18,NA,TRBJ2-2,TGTGCCAGCTCTGAGGGGGCTAGCGCCGGGGAGCTGTTTTTT,CASSEGASAGELFF
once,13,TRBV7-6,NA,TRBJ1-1,TGTGCCAGCTCTGTCTCCCTGAACACTGAAGCTTTCTTT,CASSVSLNTEAFF
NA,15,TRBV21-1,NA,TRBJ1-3,TGTGCCAGCAGCAGGCAGGTTAGCTCTGGAAACACCATATATTTT,CASSRQVSSGNTIYF